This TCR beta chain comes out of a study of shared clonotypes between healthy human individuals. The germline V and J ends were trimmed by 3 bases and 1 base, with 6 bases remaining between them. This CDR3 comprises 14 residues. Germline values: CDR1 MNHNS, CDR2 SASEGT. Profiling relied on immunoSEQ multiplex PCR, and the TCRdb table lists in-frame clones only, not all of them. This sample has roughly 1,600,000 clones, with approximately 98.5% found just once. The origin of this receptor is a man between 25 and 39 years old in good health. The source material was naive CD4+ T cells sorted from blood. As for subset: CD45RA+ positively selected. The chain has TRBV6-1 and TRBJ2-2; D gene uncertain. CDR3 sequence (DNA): TGTGCCAGCAGTGACGTCCGGAACACCGGGGAGCTGTTTTTT. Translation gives CASSDVRNTGELFF.